A single sample gave rise to the 11 T cell receptor beta chains below, sequenced in a study of immune evolution from preneoplasia to lung adenocarcinoma (dated by TCRdb to the early 2020s). Receptor libraries were prepared by the immunoSEQ multiplex PCR assay. What TCRdb holds here is the immuneACCESS table cut down to in-frame rearrangements. Part of the clones is not present; checked against another copy, under half of the missing clones reflect an unresolved V gene, and the others are unexplained. For this sample the table gives 750 to 900 clones, of which approximately 80% were detected only once. The ten largest make up about 8.5% of the sample. The sequenced material came from FFPE tissue from an adenomatous hyperplasia lung lesion. Reading the label with the study, this specimen's cell subset or site is: atypical adenomatous hyperplasia (AAH), lung preneoplasia. The receptors come from a person aged 55-79 years with lung adenocarcinoma.

The chain couples TRBV4-1 to TRBJ1-4; TRBD1 matches at 9 bases. The CDR3 extends over 14 amino acids. Looked up from germline, CDR1 is MGHRA and CDR2 is YSYEKL. V gave up 4 bases and J gave up 4 bases; unmatched junction bases: 1. The CDR3 region is CASSRQGGNEKLFF. CDR3 nucleotides: TGCGCCAGCAGCCGACAGGGGGGTAATGAAAAACTGTTTTTT.

This chain joins TRBV29-1 and TRBJ1-2, with TRBD1 matching 9 bases. The CDR3 extends over 13 amino acids. The germline V gene encodes CDR1 SQVTM and CDR2 ANQGSEA. The V gene end was trimmed by 7 bases and the J gene end by 1 base; junction bases not matched to a gene: 4. The CDR3 loop is CSAMDRGNYGYTF. CDR3 nucleotides: TGCAGCGCTATGGACAGGGGTAACTATGGCTACACCTTC.

The rearrangement uses TRBV2 and TRBJ2-1; 7 nucleotides match TRBD2. V was pared by 5 bases and J by 5 bases, with 9 bases of the junction left unmatched. CDR1 and CDR2 (germline): SNHLY, FYNNEI. This CDR3 has 15 amino acids. The CDR3 region has the DNA TGTGCCAGCAGTTCGCCGGGGGGTTCAGACAATGAGCAGTTCTTC. The encoded protein is CASSSPGGSDNEQFF.

The J gene is TRBJ1-1, the V gene TRBV7-9; D is perhaps TRBD1 (6 bases). This CDR3 has 15 amino acids. The germline CDR1 and CDR2 sequences are SEHNR and FQNEAQ (reference sequence). V lost 2 bases, J lost 2 bases, and 12 bases lay in between. The CDR3 region is CASSLRGGPNTEAFF. Written as DNA, the CDR3 is TGTGCCAGCAGCTTAAGGGGGGGCCCAAACACTGAAGCTTTCTTT.

This clone was counted once. This chain uses TRBV27 with TRBJ2-7, with D unresolved. This CDR3 has 13 residues. Trimming took 4 bases from V and 4 from J, leaving 11 bases between them. CDR1 and CDR2 (germline): MNHEY, SMNVEV (reference sequence). The CDR3 is CASSSKAIYEQYF. The DNA for the CDR3 is TGTGCCAGCAGTTCTAAAGCGATATACGAGCAGTACTTC.

CDR3 sequence (DNA): TGCAGCGTTGACCGACTAGCCGGCAAGAATACGCAGTATTTT. It yields the protein CSVDRLAGKNTQYF. The V and J genes are TRBV29-1 and TRBJ2-3; 7 nucleotides line up with TRBD2. This CDR3 has 14 amino acids. V trimming: 3 bases; J trimming: 7 bases; junction bases outside the gene matches: 10. Looked up from germline, CDR1 is SQVTM and CDR2 is ANQGSEA.

The chain carries TRBV28 and TRBJ1-5, with D maybe TRBD1 (6 bases). Germline V lookup: CDR1 MDHEN, CDR2 SYDVKM. This CDR3 contains 15 residues. V lost 7 bases and J 4 bases, leaving 17 bases between the germline ends. The CDR3 loop is CASTISSTGNQPQHF. The CDR3 DNA reads as TGTGCCAGCACAATATCCTCCACAGGGAATCAGCCCCAGCATTTT.

This chain connects TRBV5-1 to TRBJ2-7, with a possible D match to TRBD2 (6 bases). The CDR3 contains 14 residues. From germline, CDR1 is SGHRS and CDR2 YFSETQ. Trimming removed 3 bases at V and 3 bases at J, with 13 bases between. For the CDR3, the DNA is TGCGCCAGCAGCTACGGGACGGGAGACTACGAGCAGTACTTC. Translating gives CASSYGTGDYEQYF.

As concerns this clone: Other DNA sequences in the same sample also yield this CDR3. The chain uses TRBV7-6 and TRBJ2-2; the match to TRBD2 covers 14 bases. With 5 bases clipped from V and 1 base from J, the junction kept 6 bases outside the gene matches. The CDR3 runs 18 residues. The germline CDR1 and CDR2 sequences are SGHVS and FNYEAQ. The DNA of the CDR3 is TGTGCCAGCAGCCTCGGGACTAGCGGGGGCGGGAACACCGGGGAGCTGTTTTTT. Its protein is CASSLGTSGGGNTGELFF.

The chain employs TRBV9 and TRBJ2-5; 8 nucleotides align to TRBD1. From germline, CDR1 is SGDLS and CDR2 YYNGEE. The CDR3 extends over 17 amino acids. The trim removed 0 bases at V and 0 bases at J, leaving 7 bases unmatched. CDR3 region: CASSVGIVQGDQETQYF. CDR3 sequence (DNA): TGTGCCAGCAGCGTAGGAATCGTACAGGGGGACCAAGAGACCCAGTACTTC.

The gene calls are TRBV29-1 and TRBJ2-1, with D tentatively TRBD2 (6 bases). Germline V gene sequence: CDR1 SQVTM, CDR2 ANQGSEA. This CDR3 is built from 13 residues. V was pared by 4 bases and J by 8 bases, with 15 bases between. Written as DNA, the CDR3 is TGCAGCGTTGCTAGCGTGTTGGCAGATGAGCAGTTCTTC. This sequence encodes CSVASVLADEQFF.